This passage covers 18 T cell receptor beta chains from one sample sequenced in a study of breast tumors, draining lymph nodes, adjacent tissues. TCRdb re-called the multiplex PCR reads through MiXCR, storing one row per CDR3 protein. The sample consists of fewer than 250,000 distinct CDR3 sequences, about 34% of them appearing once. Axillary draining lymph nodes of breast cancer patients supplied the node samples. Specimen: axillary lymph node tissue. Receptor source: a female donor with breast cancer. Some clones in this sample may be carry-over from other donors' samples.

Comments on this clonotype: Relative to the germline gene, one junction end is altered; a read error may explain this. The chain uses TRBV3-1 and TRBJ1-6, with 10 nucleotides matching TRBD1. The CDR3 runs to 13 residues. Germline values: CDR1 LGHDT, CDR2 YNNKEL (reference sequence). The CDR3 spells CASSPTGGSPLHF. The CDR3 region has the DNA TGCGCCAGCAGCCCGACAGGGGGCTCACCCCTCCACTTT.

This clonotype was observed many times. The CDR3 protein is CASSFGLARGGYTF. CDR3 bases: TGTGCCAGCAGCTTTGGGCTCGCCCGGGGCGGCTACACCTTC. V usage is TRBV6-1 and J usage is TRBJ1-2, with D tentatively TRBD1 (5 bases). Germline-derived CDR1 and CDR2 are MNHNS and SASEGT. Trimming pared 6 bases from V and 8 bases from J, leaving 19 bases between. This CDR3 has 14 amino acids.

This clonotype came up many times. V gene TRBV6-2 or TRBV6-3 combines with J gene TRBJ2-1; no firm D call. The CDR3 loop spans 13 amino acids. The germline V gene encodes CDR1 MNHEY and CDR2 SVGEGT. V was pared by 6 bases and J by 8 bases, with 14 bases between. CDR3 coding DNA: TGTGCCAGCAGGAGTAGGGCTCTGGATGAGCAGTTCTTC. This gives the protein CASRSRALDEQFF.

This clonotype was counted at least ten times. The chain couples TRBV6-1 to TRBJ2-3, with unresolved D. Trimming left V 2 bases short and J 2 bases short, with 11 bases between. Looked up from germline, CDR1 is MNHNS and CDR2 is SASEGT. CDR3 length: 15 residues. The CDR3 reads CASSEINFSTDTQYF. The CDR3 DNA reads TGTGCCAGCAGTGAAATTAACTTTTCCACAGATACGCAGTATTTT.

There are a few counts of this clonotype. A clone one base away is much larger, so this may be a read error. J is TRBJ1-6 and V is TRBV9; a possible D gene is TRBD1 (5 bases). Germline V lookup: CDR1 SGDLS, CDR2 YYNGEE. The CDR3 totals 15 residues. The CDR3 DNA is TGTGCCAGCAGCGTGGGGGGTCGGGATAATTCACCCCCCCACTTT. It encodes CASSVGGRDNSPPHF.

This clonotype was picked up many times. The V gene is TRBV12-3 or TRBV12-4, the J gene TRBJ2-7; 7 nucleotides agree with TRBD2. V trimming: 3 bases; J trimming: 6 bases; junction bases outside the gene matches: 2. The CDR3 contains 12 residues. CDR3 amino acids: CASSFSGLEQYF. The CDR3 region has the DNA TGTGCCAGCAGTTTTAGCGGGCTCGAGCAGTACTTC.

The CDR3 DNA is TGTGCCAGCAGTGAAGCAGTCGGGCACTATGGCTACACCTTC. It codes for CASSEAVGHYGYTF. The chain uses TRBV2 and TRBJ1-2; D is undetermined. The germline V and J ends were trimmed by 0 bases and 3 bases, with 8 bases remaining between them. This CDR3 has 14 amino acids. In germline, CDR1 is SNHLY, CDR2 FYNNEI. The full variable domain, rest sourced from reference TRBV2 and TRBJ1-2, is EPEVTQTPSHQVTQMGQEVILRCVPISNHLYFYWYRQILGQKVEFLVSFYNNEISEKSEIFDDQFSVERPDGSNFTLKIRSTKLEDSAMYFCASSEAVGHYGYTFGSGTRLTVV.

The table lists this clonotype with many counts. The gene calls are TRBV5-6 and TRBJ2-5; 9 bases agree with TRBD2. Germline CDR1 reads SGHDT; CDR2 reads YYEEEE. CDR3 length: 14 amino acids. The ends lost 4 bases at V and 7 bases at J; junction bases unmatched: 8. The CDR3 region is CASSPRGRGATQYF. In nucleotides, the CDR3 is TGTGCCAGCAGCCCTCGCGGGAGGGGCGCGACCCAGTACTTC.

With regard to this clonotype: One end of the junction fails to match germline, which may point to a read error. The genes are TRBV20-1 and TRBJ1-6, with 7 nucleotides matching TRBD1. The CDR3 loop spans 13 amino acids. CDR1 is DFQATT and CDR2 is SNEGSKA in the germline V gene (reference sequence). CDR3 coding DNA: TGCAGTGCCGCCCGGGACAGACAGTCTCCCCCCCACTTT. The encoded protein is CSAARDRQSPPHF.

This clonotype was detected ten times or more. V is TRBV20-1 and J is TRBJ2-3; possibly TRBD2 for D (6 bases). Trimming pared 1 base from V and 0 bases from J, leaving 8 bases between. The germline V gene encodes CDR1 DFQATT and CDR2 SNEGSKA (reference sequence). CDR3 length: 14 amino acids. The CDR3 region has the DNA TGCAGTGCTAGAGGCGGGACTAGCACAGATACGCAGTATTTT. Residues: CSARGGTSTDTQYF.

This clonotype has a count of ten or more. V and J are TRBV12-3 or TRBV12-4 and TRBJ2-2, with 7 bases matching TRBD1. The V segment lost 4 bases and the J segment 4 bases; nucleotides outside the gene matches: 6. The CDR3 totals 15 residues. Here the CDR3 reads CASSYGTELTGELFF. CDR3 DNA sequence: TGTGCCAGCAGTTACGGGACAGAACTCACCGGGGAGCTGTTTTTT.

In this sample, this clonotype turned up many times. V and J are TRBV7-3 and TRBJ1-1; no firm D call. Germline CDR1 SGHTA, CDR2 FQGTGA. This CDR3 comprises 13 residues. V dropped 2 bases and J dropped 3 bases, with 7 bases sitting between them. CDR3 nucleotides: TGTGCCAGCAGCTTAGGTCTGGACACTGAAGCTTTCTTT. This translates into CASSLGLDTEAFF.

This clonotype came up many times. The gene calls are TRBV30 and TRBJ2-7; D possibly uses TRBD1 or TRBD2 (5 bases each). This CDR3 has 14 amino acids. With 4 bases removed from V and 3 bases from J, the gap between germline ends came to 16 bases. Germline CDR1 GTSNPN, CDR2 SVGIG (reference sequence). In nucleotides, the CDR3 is TGTGCCTGGAAGGTGGGGGAGTGGGACTACGAGCAGTACTTC. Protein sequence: CAWKVGEWDYEQYF.

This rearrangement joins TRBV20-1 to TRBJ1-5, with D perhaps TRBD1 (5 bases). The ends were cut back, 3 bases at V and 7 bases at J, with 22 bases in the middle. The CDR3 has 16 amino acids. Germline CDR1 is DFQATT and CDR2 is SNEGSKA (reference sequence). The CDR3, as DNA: TGCAGTGCTAGGGCCGGGACTAGCTGGGGTGAGCAGCCCCAGCATTTT. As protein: CSARAGTSWGEQPQHF.

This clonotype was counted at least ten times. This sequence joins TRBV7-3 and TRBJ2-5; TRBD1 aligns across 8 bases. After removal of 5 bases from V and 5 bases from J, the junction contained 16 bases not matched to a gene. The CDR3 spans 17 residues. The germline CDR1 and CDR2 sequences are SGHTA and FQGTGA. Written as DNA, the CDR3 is TGTGCCAGCAGCCCCTTAGGCGGCAGGGGGCCCTCGGAGACCCAGTACTTC. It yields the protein CASSPLGGRGPSETQYF.

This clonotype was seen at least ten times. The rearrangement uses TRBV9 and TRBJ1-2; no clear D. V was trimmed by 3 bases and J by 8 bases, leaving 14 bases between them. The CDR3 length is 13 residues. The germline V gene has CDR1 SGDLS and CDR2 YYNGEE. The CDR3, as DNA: TGTGCCAGCAGCGACGGCAGGTGGCCCGGCTACACCTTC. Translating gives CASSDGRWPGYTF. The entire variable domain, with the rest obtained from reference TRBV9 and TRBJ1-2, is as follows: DSGVTQTPKHLITATGQRVTLRCSPRSGDLSVYWYQQSLDQGLQFLIQYYNGEERAKGNILERFSAQQFPDLHSELNLSSLELGDSALYFCASSDGRWPGYTFGSGTRLTVV.

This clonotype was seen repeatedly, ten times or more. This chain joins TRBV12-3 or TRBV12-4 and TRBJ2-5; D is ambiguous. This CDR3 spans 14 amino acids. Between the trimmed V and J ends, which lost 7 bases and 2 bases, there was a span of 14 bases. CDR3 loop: CASTFSPNQETQYF. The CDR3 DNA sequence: TGTGCCAGCACTTTCTCCCCCAATCAAGAGACCCAGTACTTC.

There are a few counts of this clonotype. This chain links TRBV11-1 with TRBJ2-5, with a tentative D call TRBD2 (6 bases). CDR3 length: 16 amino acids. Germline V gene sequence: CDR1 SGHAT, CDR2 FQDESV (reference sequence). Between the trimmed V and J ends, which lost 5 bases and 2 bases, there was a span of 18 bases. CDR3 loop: CASSARQRAPQETQYF. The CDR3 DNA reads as TGTGCCAGCAGCGCCCGCCAGCGGGCCCCTCAAGAGACCCAGTACTTC.